This T cell receptor (beta chain) was identified during a study of cytomegalovirus exposure and HLA in healthy donors. General study results and limits: Data from an earlier analysis indicated that most TCR beta V segments were productive either about 87% or about 30% of the time.

On this clone: Its specificity is unknown.

Amplification used 60 Vbeta primers and 13 Jbeta primers. Method: immunoSEQ multiplex PCR; TCRdb's copy keeps in-frame clones and lacks some. In the table there are 300,000 or so clones, 84% of which are singletons. Specimen: PBMCs. This TCR was sampled from a woman aged 40-49 years in good health and CMV-seropositive.

CDR3 coding DNA: TGCGCCAGCGTCAACCGGGACAGTAACACCGGGGAGCTGTTTTTT. Protein: CASVNRDSNTGELFF. The rearrangement uses TRBV5-1 and TRBJ2-2; 7 nucleotides agree with TRBD1. V lost 7 bases and J lost 2; bases outside the gene matches: 8. The CDR3 has 15 residues. Germline V gives CDR1 SGHRS, CDR2 YFSETQ. Full variable domain (rest looked up from reference TRBV5-1 and TRBJ2-2): KAGVTQTPRYLIKTRGQQVTLSCSPISGHRSVSWYQQTPGQGLQFLFEYFSETQRNKGNFPGRFSGRQFSNSRSEMNVSTLELGDSALYLCASVNRDSNTGELFFGEGSRLTVL.